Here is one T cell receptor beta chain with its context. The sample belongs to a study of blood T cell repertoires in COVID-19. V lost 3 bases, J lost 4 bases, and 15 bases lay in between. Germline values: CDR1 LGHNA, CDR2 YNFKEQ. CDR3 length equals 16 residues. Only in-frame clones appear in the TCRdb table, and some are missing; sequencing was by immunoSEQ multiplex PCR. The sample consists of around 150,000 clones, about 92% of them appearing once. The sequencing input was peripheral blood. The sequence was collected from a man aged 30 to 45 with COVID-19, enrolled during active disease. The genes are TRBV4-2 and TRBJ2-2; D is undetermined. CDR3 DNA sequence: TGTGCCAGCAGCCATCCTGCTAATGTCCTCACCGGGGAGCTGTTTTTT. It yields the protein CASSHPANVLTGELFF.